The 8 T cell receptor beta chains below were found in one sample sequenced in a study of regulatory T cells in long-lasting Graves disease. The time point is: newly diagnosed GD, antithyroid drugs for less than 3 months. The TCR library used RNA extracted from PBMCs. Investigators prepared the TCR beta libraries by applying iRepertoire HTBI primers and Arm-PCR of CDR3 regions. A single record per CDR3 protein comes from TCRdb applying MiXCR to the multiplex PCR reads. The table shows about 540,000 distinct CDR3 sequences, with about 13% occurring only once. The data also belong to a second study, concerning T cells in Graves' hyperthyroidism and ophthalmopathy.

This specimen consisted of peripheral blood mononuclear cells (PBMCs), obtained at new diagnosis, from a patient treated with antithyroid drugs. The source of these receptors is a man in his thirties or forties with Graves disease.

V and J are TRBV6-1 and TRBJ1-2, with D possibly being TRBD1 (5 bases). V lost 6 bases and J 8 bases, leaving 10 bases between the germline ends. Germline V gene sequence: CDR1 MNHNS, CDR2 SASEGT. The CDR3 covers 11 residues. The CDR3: CASRQGRGYTF. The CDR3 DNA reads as TGTGCCAGCAGGCAGGGCCGCGGCTACACCTTC.

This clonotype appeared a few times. Written as DNA, the CDR3 is TGCAGTGCTCTATCCGGGACTAGCGGGAGGAGCGAGCAGTACTTC. This gives the protein CSALSGTSGRSEQYF. V is TRBV20-1 and J is TRBJ2-7; the match to TRBD2 covers 15 bases. V trimming: 5 bases; J trimming: 6 bases; junction bases outside the gene matches: 8. CDR1 and CDR2 (germline): DFQATT, SNEGSKA (reference sequence). The CDR3 runs 15 residues.

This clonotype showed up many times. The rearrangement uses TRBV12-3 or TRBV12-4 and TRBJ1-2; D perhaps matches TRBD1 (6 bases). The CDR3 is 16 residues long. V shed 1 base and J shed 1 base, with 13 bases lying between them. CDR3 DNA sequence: TGTGCCAGCAGTTTAGGTCCACAGGGAGTTAACTATGGCTACACCTTC. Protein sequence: CASSLGPQGVNYGYTF.

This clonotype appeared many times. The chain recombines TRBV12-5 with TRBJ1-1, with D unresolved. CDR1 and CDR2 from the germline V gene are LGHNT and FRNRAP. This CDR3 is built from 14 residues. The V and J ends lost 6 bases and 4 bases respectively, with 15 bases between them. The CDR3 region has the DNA TGTGCTAGTGGAACCCGTAAGAGTAGCACTGAAGCTTTCTTT. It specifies CASGTRKSSTEAFF.

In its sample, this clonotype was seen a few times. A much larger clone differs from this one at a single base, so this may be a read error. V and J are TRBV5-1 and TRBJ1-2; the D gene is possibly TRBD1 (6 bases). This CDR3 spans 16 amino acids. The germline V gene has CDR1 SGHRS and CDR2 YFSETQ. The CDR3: CASSFQTGPTNYSYTF. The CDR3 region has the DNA TGCGCCAGCAGCTTCCAGACAGGACCGACTAACTATAGCTACACCTTC.

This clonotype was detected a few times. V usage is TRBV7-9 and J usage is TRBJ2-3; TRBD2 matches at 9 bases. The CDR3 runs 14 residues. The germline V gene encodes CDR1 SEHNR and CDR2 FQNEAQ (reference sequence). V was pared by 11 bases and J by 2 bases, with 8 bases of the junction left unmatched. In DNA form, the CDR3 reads TGTGCCGGCACCCGACTAGCGGACACAGATACGCAGTATTTT. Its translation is CAGTRLADTDTQYF.

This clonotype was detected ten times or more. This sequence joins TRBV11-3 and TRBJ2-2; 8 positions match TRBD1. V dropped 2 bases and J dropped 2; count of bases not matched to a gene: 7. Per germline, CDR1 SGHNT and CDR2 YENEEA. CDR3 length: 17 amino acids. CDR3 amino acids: CASSLWPGGPNTGELFF. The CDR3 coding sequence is TGTGCCAGCAGCTTATGGCCAGGGGGCCCAAACACCGGGGAGCTGTTTTTT.

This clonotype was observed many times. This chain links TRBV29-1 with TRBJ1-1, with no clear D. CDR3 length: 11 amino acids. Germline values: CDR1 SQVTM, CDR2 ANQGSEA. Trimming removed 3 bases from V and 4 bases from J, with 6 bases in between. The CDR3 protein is CSVDRSTEAFF. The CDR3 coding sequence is TGCAGCGTTGATCGCAGCACTGAAGCTTTCTTT.